This is a list of T cell receptor beta chains from one sample in a study of cytomegalovirus exposure and HLA in healthy donors. Produced via immunoSEQ multiplex PCR; TCRdb's table is partial and in-frame only. The top ten clones hold less than 2% of a sample with 250,000 or so clones, about nine tenths of them seen once. Input material: PBMCs. The origin of the receptors is a girl aged 2 to 10 in good health and CMV-seronegative. Both conserved end residues are part of each CDR3. D genes are given only for firm matches. Rows may omit the clone size; those that give it use once, few, many or a size class.

size: .
V: TRBV30
J: TRBJ2-5
D: .
DNA: TGTGCCTACAAAGGGGACTGGGAGACCCAGTACTTC
CDR3: CAYKGDWETQYF

size: .
V: TRBV10-3
J: TRBJ2-3
D: .
DNA: TGTGCCACTGTTCGGGGTGAGGGAATAACCACAGATACGCAGTATTTT
CDR3: CATVRGEGITTDTQYF

size: .
V: TRBV19
J: TRBJ1-3
D: TRBD1
DNA: TGTGCCAGTAGTATAACCGGACAGGGGGCGCTTGGAAACACCATATATTTT
CDR3: CASSITGQGALGNTIYF

size: once
V: TRBV18
J: TRBJ1-4
D: TRBD1
DNA: TGTGCCAGCTCACCCCAGAGACAGGGGCTGAATGAAAAACTGTTTTTT
CDR3: CASSPQRQGLNEKLFF

size: .
V: TRBV5-6
J: TRBJ2-1
D: .
DNA: TGTGCCAGCAGCCCGCCCGGCGGGTCCAGAGGGGAGCAGTTCTTC
CDR3: CASSPPGGSRGEQFF

size: .
V: TRBV28
J: TRBJ2-7
D: TRBD2
DNA: TGTGCCAGCAGTGCCCGATATCTAGCGGGAGGGCATTCCTACGAGCAGTACTTC
CDR3: CASSARYLAGGHSYEQYF

size: .
V: TRBV19
J: TRBJ1-5
D: .
DNA: TGTGCCAGTATGACGCTTTGGGGGGGTACGGATCAGCCCCAGCATTTT
CDR3: CASMTLWGGTDQPQHF

size: once
V: TRBV7-9
J: TRBJ1-1
D: TRBD1
DNA: TGTTCCAGCATCGACAGGGGGACTGAAGCTTTCTTT
CDR3: CSSIDRGTEAFF

size: .
V: TRBV6-6
J: TRBJ1-1
D: TRBD1
DNA: TGTGCCAGCAGTTTCCGGACAGGAAGTCAAGCTTTCTTT
CDR3: CASSFRTGSQAFF

size: .
V: TRBV9
J: TRBJ2-7
D: TRBD2
DNA: TGTGCCAGCAGCGCGGGACTAGCTGGCGAGCAGTACTTC
CDR3: CASSAGLAGEQYF

size: .
V: TRBV21-1
J: TRBJ2-5
D: .
DNA: TGTGCCAGCAGCCTCCGGACAGGGGCGATCCAAGAGACCCAGTACTTC
CDR3: CASSLRTGAIQETQYF

size: .
V: TRBV5-1
J: TRBJ1-5
D: .
DNA: TGCGCCAGCAGCCCCGCAGGGGATCAGCCCCAGCATTTT
CDR3: CASSPAGDQPQHF

size: .
V: TRBV29-1
J: TRBJ2-3
D: TRBD2
DNA: TGCAGCGCTTCTAGCGGGACCACAGATACGCAGTATTTT
CDR3: CSASSGTTDTQYF

size: .
V: TRBV29-1
J: TRBJ2-7
D: TRBD1
DNA: TGCAGCGTTGGACAGGGGTTGGGGTCCTACGAGCAGTACTTC
CDR3: CSVGQGLGSYEQYF

size: .
V: TRBV19
J: TRBJ1-2
D: TRBD1
DNA: TGTGCCAGTAATCGGGAGGACAGGGGAGGCTATGGCTACACCTTC
CDR3: CASNREDRGGYGYTF

size: .
V: TRBV5-4
J: TRBJ2-7
D: TRBD1
DNA: TGTGCCAGCAGGACGGGACAGGGACACGAGCAGTACTTC
CDR3: CASRTGQGHEQYF

size: .
V: TRBV13
J: TRBJ1-4
D: .
DNA: TGTGCCAGCAGCTACAGGCTTGATGAAAAACTGTTTTTT
CDR3: CASSYRLDEKLFF

size: .
V: TRBV4-1
J: TRBJ1-2
D: .
DNA: TGCGCCAGCAGCCGGGAGACCCAAATCCAATTATATGGCTACACCTTC
CDR3: CASSRETQIQLYGYTF

size: .
V: TRBV6-1
J: TRBJ2-1
D: TRBD2
DNA: TGTGCCAGCAGTGTTATGGGTAGCGGGAGTGGTGAGCAGTTCTTC
CDR3: CASSVMGSGSGEQFF

size: .
V: TRBV30
J: TRBJ2-2
D: TRBD2
DNA: TGTGCCTGGAGTGGTAGCGGGGGGGCTAGAACCGGGGAGCTGTTTTTT
CDR3: CAWSGSGGARTGELFF

size: .
V: TRBV9
J: TRBJ2-5
D: TRBD2
DNA: TGTGCCAGCAGCGCTAGTGGACTAGCCGAGGAGACCCAGTACTTC
CDR3: CASSASGLAEETQYF

size: .
V: TRBV6-4
J: TRBJ1-1
D: .
DNA: TGTGCCAGCAGTGTTATGGGGGGTTCGAACACTGAAGCTTTCTTT
CDR3: CASSVMGGSNTEAFF

size: .
V: TRBV15
J: TRBJ1-4
D: .
DNA: TGTGCCACCAGCAGTGAATCTCAGGGAGGGGGTGAAAAACTGTTTTTT
CDR3: CATSSESQGGGEKLFF

size: .
V: TRBV30
J: TRBJ2-5
D: .
DNA: TGTGCCTGGAGTGTTGTAGAAGAGACCCAGTACTTC
CDR3: CAWSVVEETQYF

size: .
V: TRBV5-4
J: TRBJ2-1
D: .
DNA: TGTGCCAGCAGCCCCTTGAGCTCCTACAATGAGCAGTTCTTC
CDR3: CASSPLSSYNEQFF

size: .
V: TRBV25-1
J: TRBJ2-1
D: .
DNA: TGTGCCAGCAGTGGCGGGGACCTCGCCGACAATGAGCAGTTCTTC
CDR3: CASSGGDLADNEQFF

size: .
V: TRBV5-8
J: TRBJ1-5
D: TRBD1
DNA: TGTGCCAGCAGCACGGGACAGAATAGCAATCAGCCCCAGCATTTT
CDR3: CASSTGQNSNQPQHF

size: .
V: TRBV19
J: TRBJ2-1
D: .
DNA: TGTGCCAGTAGTACCCCGTACAATGAGCAGTTCTTC
CDR3: CASSTPYNEQFF

size: .
V: TRBV5-4
J: TRBJ2-2
D: .
DNA: TGTGCCAGCAGCCCCGGGACTGAGAACACCGGGGAGCTGTTTTTT
CDR3: CASSPGTENTGELFF

size: .
V: TRBV6-5
J: TRBJ1-2
D: .
DNA: TGTGCCAGCAGCCCGGGAGCGTCTAACTATGGCTACACCTTC
CDR3: CASSPGASNYGYTF

size: .
V: TRBV27
J: TRBJ2-1
D: TRBD1
DNA: TGTGCCAGCAGTTTATCAACAGGGGATTACTCCTACAATGAGCAGTTCTTC
CDR3: CASSLSTGDYSYNEQFF

size: .
V: TRBV19
J: TRBJ1-1
D: TRBD1
DNA: TGTGCCAGTAGTCTTAGGGGGACAGAGAACACTGAAGCTTTCTTT
CDR3: CASSLRGTENTEAFF

size: .
V: TRBV20-1
J: TRBJ1-1
D: .
DNA: TGCAGTGCTACTAAGGGGGCTGAAGCTTTCTTT
CDR3: CSATKGAEAFF

size: .
V: TRBV11-2
J: TRBJ2-5
D: .
DNA: TGTGCCAGCAGCTTAAGCTCGACGGGAAAGACCCAGTACTTC
CDR3: CASSLSSTGKTQYF

size: .
V: TRBV4-1
J: TRBJ1-1
D: TRBD1
DNA: TGCGCCAGCAGCCAAACAGGGGTCACTGAAGCTTTCTTT
CDR3: CASSQTGVTEAFF

size: .
V: TRBV5-1
J: TRBJ2-1
D: .
DNA: TGCGCCAGTCTCAGTGGGAGGGAGCAGTTCTTC
CDR3: CASLSGREQFF

size: .
V: TRBV27
J: TRBJ2-7
D: TRBD1
DNA: TGTGCCAGCAGTTGGGGGAGACAGGGGGCTTACGAGCAGTACTTC
CDR3: CASSWGRQGAYEQYF

size: .
V: TRBV27
J: TRBJ2-7
D: .
DNA: TGTGCCAGCAGTAATCCGGGACTCCAAGCCTACGAGCAGTACTTC
CDR3: CASSNPGLQAYEQYF

size: .
V: TRBV7-9
J: TRBJ1-1
D: .
DNA: TGTGCCAGCAGCTTAGTCGCCGGACTAAACACTGAAGCTTTCTTT
CDR3: CASSLVAGLNTEAFF

size: .
V: TRBV11-2
J: TRBJ2-7
D: TRBD2
DNA: TGTGCCAGCAGCCTTACTAGCGGGAATTACGAGCAGTACTTC
CDR3: CASSLTSGNYEQYF

size: .
V: TRBV6-5
J: TRBJ2-2
D: .
DNA: TGTGCCAGCAGTTACAAGGGGACCGGGGAGCTGTTTTTT
CDR3: CASSYKGTGELFF

size: .
V: TRBV6-5
J: TRBJ2-7
D: .
DNA: TGTGCCAGCAGTTACTCCCTGATAGGAGGCGAGCAGTACTTC
CDR3: CASSYSLIGGEQYF

size: .
V: TRBV6-1
J: TRBJ2-1
D: .
DNA: TGTGCCAGCAAGGTACGTGGGGGCGGCAATGAGCAGTTCTTC
CDR3: CASKVRGGGNEQFF

size: .
V: TRBV7-9
J: TRBJ1-2
D: .
DNA: TGTTCCAGCAGCCCACGAAGGGAGGCCTATGGCTACACCTTC
CDR3: CSSSPRREAYGYTF

size: .
V: TRBV5-5
J: TRBJ1-5
D: .
DNA: TGTGCCAGCAGCCCGGAGGGTCTTAGCAATCAGCCCCAGCATTTT
CDR3: CASSPEGLSNQPQHF

size: .
V: TRBV6-5
J: TRBJ1-2
D: .
DNA: TGTGCCAGCAGTAGAAGCGGGGCAGGAGGCTACACCTTC
CDR3: CASSRSGAGGYTF

size: .
V: TRBV10-3
J: TRBJ1-2
D: .
DNA: TGTGCCATCAGCCCCCAGGACACCAACTATGGCTACACCTTC
CDR3: CAISPQDTNYGYTF

size: .
V: TRBV7-2
J: TRBJ1-2
D: .
DNA: TGTGCCAGCAGCGCCCAACTAATCTATGGCTACACCTTC
CDR3: CASSAQLIYGYTF

size: once
V: TRBV14
J: TRBJ2-3
D: TRBD2
DNA: TGTGCCAGCAGCCATCCGGGACTAAACACAGATACGCAGTATTTT
CDR3: CASSHPGLNTDTQYF

size: .
V: TRBV5-1
J: TRBJ2-7
D: .
DNA: TGCGCCAGCAGAGAGTCCTACGAGCAGTACTTC
CDR3: CASRESYEQYF